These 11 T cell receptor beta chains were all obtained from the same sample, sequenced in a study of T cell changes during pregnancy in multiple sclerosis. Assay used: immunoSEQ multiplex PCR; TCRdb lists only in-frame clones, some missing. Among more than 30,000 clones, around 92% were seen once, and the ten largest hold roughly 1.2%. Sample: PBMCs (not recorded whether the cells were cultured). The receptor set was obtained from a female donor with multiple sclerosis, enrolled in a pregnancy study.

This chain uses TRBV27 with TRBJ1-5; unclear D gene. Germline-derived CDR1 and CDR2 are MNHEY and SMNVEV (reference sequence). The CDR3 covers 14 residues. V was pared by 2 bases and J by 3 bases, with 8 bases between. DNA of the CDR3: TGTGCCAGCAGTTTACCCGGATACAATCAGCCCCAGCATTTT. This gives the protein CASSLPGYNQPQHF.

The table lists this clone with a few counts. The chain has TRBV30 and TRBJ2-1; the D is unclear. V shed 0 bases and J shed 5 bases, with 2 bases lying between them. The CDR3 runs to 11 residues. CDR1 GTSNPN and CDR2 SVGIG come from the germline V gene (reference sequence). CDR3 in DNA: TGTGCCTGGAGTGTACACAATGAGCAGTTCTTC. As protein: CAWSVHNEQFF.

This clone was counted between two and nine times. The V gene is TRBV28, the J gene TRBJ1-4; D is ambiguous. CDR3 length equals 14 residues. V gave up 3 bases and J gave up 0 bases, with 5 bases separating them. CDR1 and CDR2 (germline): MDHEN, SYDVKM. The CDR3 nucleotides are TGTGCCAGCAGTTTCTCGCCAACTAATGAAAAACTGTTTTTT. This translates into CASSFSPTNEKLFF.

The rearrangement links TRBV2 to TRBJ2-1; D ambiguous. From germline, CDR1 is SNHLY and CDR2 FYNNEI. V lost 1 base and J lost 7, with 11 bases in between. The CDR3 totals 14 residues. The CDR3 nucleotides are TGTGCCAGCAGTGAAGTTACAGTTGGTAATGAGCAGTTCTTC. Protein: CASSEVTVGNEQFF.

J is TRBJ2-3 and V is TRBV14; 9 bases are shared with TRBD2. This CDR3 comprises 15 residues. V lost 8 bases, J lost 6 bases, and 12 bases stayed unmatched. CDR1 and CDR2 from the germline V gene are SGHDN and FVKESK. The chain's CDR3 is CASGRTSDRTDTQYF. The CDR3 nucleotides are TGTGCCAGCGGGAGGACTAGCGATAGGACTGATACGCAGTATTTT. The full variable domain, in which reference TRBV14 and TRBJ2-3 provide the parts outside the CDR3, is EAGVTQFPSHSVIEKGQTVTLRCDPISGHDNLYWYRRVMGKEIKFLLHFVKESKQDESGMPNNRFLAERTGGTYSTLKVQPAELEDSGVYFCASGRTSDRTDTQYFGPGTRLTVL.

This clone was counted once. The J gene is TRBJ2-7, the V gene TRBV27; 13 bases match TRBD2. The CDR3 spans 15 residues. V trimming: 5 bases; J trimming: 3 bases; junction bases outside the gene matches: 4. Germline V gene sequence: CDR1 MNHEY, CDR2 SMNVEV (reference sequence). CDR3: CASSPRLAGGYEQYF. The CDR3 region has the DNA TGTGCCAGCAGTCCCAGACTAGCGGGAGGCTACGAGCAGTACTTC.

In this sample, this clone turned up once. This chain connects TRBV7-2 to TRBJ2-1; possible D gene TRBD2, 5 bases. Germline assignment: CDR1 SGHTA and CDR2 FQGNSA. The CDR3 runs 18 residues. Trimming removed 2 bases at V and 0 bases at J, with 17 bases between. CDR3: CASSLFPAGLSSYNEQFF. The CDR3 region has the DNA TGTGCCAGCAGCTTATTCCCCGCCGGACTGAGCTCCTACAATGAGCAGTTCTTC. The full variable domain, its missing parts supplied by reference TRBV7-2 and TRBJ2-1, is GAGVSQSPSNKVTEKGKDVELRCDPISGHTALYWYRQSLGQGLEFLIYFQGNSAPDKSGLPSDRFSAERTGGSVSTLTIQRTQQEDSAVYLCASSLFPAGLSSYNEQFFGPGTRLTVL.

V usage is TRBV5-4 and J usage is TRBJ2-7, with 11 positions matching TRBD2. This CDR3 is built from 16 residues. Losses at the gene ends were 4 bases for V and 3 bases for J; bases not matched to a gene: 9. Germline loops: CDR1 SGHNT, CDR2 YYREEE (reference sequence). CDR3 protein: CASSRGGSGRGYEQYF. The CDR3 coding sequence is TGTGCCAGCAGCCGCGGAGGTAGCGGGAGGGGCTACGAGCAGTACTTC.

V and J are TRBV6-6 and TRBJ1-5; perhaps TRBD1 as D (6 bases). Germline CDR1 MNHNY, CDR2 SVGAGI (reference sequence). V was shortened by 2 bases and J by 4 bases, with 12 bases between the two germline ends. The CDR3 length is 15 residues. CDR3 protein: CASSYGYQGNQPQHF. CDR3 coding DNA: TGTGCCAGCAGTTACGGGTACCAGGGGAATCAGCCCCAGCATTTT.

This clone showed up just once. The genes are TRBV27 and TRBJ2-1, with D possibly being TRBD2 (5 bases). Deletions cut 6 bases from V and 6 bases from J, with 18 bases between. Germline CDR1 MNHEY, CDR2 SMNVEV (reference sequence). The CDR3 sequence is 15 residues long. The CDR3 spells CASSPYGERSNEQFF. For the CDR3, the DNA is TGTGCCAGCAGCCCTTACGGGGAAAGAAGCAATGAGCAGTTCTTC.

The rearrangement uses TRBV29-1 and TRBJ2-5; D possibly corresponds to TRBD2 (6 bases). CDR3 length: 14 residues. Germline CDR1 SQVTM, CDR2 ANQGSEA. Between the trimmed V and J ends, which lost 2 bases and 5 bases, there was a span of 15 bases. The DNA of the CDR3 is TGCAGCGTTGAAAACTGGGACCGGGGGGAGACCCAGTACTTC. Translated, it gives CSVENWDRGETQYF.